The 5 T cell receptor beta chains listed next were all sequenced from one sample in a study of control samples from healthy donors and cancer patients. Sequenced by immunoSEQ multiplex PCR; TCRdb stores in-frame clones only, minus some. The repertoire holds 75,000 to 100,000 clones, with 85% to 90% as singletons. Sequenced material: blood. The receptors stem from a man aged 50 to 59 in good health.

The rearrangement uses TRBV20-1 and TRBJ2-7, with 10 nucleotides matching TRBD2. V gave up 3 bases and J gave up 2 bases; unmatched junction bases: 10. This CDR3 contains 16 residues. Looked up from germline, CDR1 is DFQATT and CDR2 is SNEGSKA (reference sequence). CDR3 DNA sequence: TGCAGTGCTAGTCAAAGTGGGCTAGCGGGGGCCTACGAGCAGTACTTC. This encodes CSASQSGLAGAYEQYF.

The J gene is TRBJ1-2, the V gene TRBV19, with unresolved D. The V end lost 4 bases, the J end lost 5 bases, and 11 bases lay between the germline ends. CDR1 LNHDA and CDR2 SQIVND come from the germline V gene (reference sequence). The CDR3 covers 13 residues. CDR3 DNA sequence: TGTGCCAGTAGTACGCAGGTGATGTATGGCTACACCTTC. Translating gives CASSTQVMYGYTF.

The chain recombines TRBV7-9 with TRBJ2-6; possible D gene TRBD1, 6 bases. The CDR3 has 16 residues. Germline-derived CDR1 and CDR2 are SEHNR and FQNEAQ (reference sequence). Trimming pared 1 base from V and 2 bases from J, leaving 9 bases between. The CDR3 sequence is CASSLDGGAGANVLTF. For the CDR3, the DNA is TGTGCCAGCAGCTTAGATGGGGGCGCTGGGGCCAACGTCCTGACTTTC.

The gene calls are TRBV3-1 (or the pseudogene TRBV3-2) and TRBJ2-1; 14 bases line up with TRBD2. CDR1 LGHDT and CDR2 YNNKEL come from the germline V gene (reference sequence). After removal of 4 bases from V and 5 bases from J, the junction contained 4 bases not matched to a gene. This CDR3 region has 16 residues. CDR3 loop: CASSRTSGGNNNEQFF. The DNA of the CDR3 is TGTGCCAGCAGCCGGACTAGCGGGGGGAACAACAATGAGCAGTTCTTC.

The chain links TRBV9 to TRBJ2-1, with 10 bases that match TRBD1. J lost 7 bases, V lost 5 bases, and 6 bases had no gene match. The V gene's germline CDR1 is SGDLS and CDR2 YYNGEE. The CDR3 has 14 amino acids. CDR3 residues: CASSWTGGVNEQFF. In nucleotides, the CDR3 is TGTGCCAGCAGTTGGACAGGGGGGGTTAATGAGCAGTTCTTC.